A single sample is the source of the 24 T cell receptor beta chains below, sequenced in a study of blood T cell repertoires in COVID-19. The assay was immunoSEQ multiplex PCR, and TCRdb's table has in-frame clones only and misses some. The sample has 88,000 or so clones; 79% are singletons. Sequenced sample: peripheral blood. These receptors all come from a human donor in a cohort sampled during active COVID-19.

The chain links TRBV15 to TRBJ2-2; D is ambiguous. The germline V gene encodes CDR1 LNHNV and CDR2 YYDKDF (reference sequence). Trimming shortened V by 1 base and J by 8 bases, and 11 bases separated the two germline ends. CDR3 length: 14 amino acids. CDR3 DNA: TGTGCCACCAGCAGAGCGGTGGAGAGAGGGGAGCTGTTTTTT. Its translation is CATSRAVERGELFF.

This chain links TRBV3-1 (or the pseudogene TRBV3-2) with TRBJ2-1; 8 bases agree with TRBD2. CDR3 length: 16 amino acids. V lost 0 bases to trimming and J lost 10 bases; unmatched junction nucleotides: 11. Germline CDR1 LGHDT, CDR2 YNNKEL (reference sequence). Here the CDR3 DNA reads TGTGCCAGCAGCCAAGAGGCGCGGGAGGCCCCGGGGGAGCAGTTCTTC. Protein sequence: CASSQEAREAPGEQFF.

This clone has more than one count but fewer than ten. This rearrangement joins TRBV7-8 to TRBJ1-2; D remains ambiguous. The V and J ends lost 1 base and 4 bases respectively, with 7 bases between them. Germline CDR1 is SGHVS and CDR2 is FQNEAQ. The CDR3 runs 13 residues. This CDR3 is CASSLGHLYGYTF. Written as DNA, the CDR3 is TGTGCCAGCAGCTTAGGACACCTCTATGGCTACACCTTC.

The chain uses TRBV28 and TRBJ2-7, with a tentative D call TRBD2 (6 bases). The length of the CDR3 is 13 residues. The V end was cut by 5 bases, the J end by 5 bases, with 13 bases between. Germline-derived CDR1 and CDR2 are MDHEN and SYDVKM. The DNA of the CDR3 is TGTGCCAGCAGTCCCGCGGGGTCCAACGAGCAGTACTTC. This gives the protein CASSPAGSNEQYF.

This clone was counted only a few times. J is TRBJ1-1 and V is TRBV19, with D hard to call. Trimming shortened V by 5 bases and J by 7 bases, and 17 bases separated the two germline ends. In germline, CDR1 is LNHDA, CDR2 SQIVND (reference sequence). This CDR3 region has 14 residues. CDR3 sequence reads: CASSHRVLDFEAFF. The CDR3 nucleotides read TGTGCCAGTAGTCATCGGGTCCTAGATTTTGAAGCTTTCTTT.

The chain couples TRBV19 to TRBJ1-5, with a weak D call TRBD1 (6 bases). The germline V and J ends were trimmed by 9 bases and 6 bases, with 21 bases remaining between them. CDR1 LNHDA and CDR2 SQIVND come from the germline V gene (reference sequence). The CDR3 is 15 residues long. The CDR3: CASNPGQGLGQPQHF. DNA for the CDR3: TGTGCCAGCAACCCGGGACAAGGGCTTGGTCAGCCCCAGCATTTT. The full variable domain, rest sourced from reference TRBV19 and TRBJ1-5, is DGGITQSPKYLFRKEGQNVTLSCEQNLNHDAMYWYRQDPGQGLRLIYYSQIVNDFQKGDIAEGYSVSREKKESFPLTVTSAQKNPTAFYLCASNPGQGLGQPQHFGDGTRLSIL.

The chain has TRBV5-1 and TRBJ2-5; D may be TRBD1 (6 bases). The CDR3 is 15 amino acids. The V gene lost 1 base and the J gene lost 5 bases, with 15 bases spanning the gap. Looked up from germline, CDR1 is SGHRS and CDR2 is YFSETQ. The CDR3 is CASSLRQVDGETQYF. CDR3 coding DNA: TGCGCCAGCAGCTTGCGACAGGTTGACGGGGAGACCCAGTACTTC. Based on the CDR3 plus reference TRBV5-1 and TRBJ2-5, the full variable domain is KAGVTQTPRYLIKTRGQQVTLSCSPISGHRSVSWYQQTPGQGLQFLFEYFSETQRNKGNFPGRFSGRQFSNSRSEMNVSTLELGDSALYLCASSLRQVDGETQYFGPGTRLLVL.

The chain couples TRBV28 to TRBJ2-1, with 13 positions matching TRBD2. The CDR3 has 17 residues. V shed 2 bases and J 6 bases; nucleotides not matched to a gene: 7. The germline V gene has CDR1 MDHEN and CDR2 SYDVKM. The CDR3 protein is CASSLGPGLAGSNEQFF. As DNA, the CDR3 is TGTGCCAGCAGTTTAGGTCCGGGACTAGCGGGATCCAATGAGCAGTTCTTC.

The V call is TRBV7-2, the J call TRBJ2-1; 11 positions agree with TRBD2. The germline V gene has CDR1 SGHTA and CDR2 FQGNSA. The CDR3 covers 16 residues. The V and J ends lost 4 bases and 5 bases, in that order; junction bases with no gene match: 7. CDR3 bases: TGTGCCAGCAGCTCTTTAGCGGGAGGGGGCCACAATGAGCAGTTCTTC. Its translation: CASSSLAGGGHNEQFF.

The chain uses TRBV10-2 and TRBJ1-4; 11 nucleotides line up with TRBD1. Trimming removed 2 bases from V and 4 bases from J; junction bases left unmatched: 3. The CDR3 contains 16 residues. Germline V gene data show CDR1 as WSHSY and CDR2 as SAAADI. DNA of the CDR3: TGCGCCAGCAGTGAGAGCGGGACAGGGGGTAATGAAAAACTGTTTTTT. Encoded protein: CASSESGTGGNEKLFF.

V usage is TRBV7-8 and J usage is TRBJ2-7; 9 nucleotides align to TRBD2. V trimming: 5 bases; J trimming: 0 bases; junction bases outside the gene matches: 8. Looked up from germline, CDR1 is SGHVS and CDR2 is FQNEAQ. This CDR3 contains 16 residues. The CDR3 region has the DNA TGTGCCAGCAGCCCCCTTTTGCGGGAGGGCTCCTACGAGCAGTACTTC. It yields the protein CASSPLLREGSYEQYF.

CDR3 loop: CASSFGQGGGTDTQYF. The CDR3 DNA reads TGTGCCAGCAGTTTTGGACAGGGGGGGGGAACAGATACGCAGTATTTT. The genes are TRBV6-5 and TRBJ2-3; 10 bases agree with TRBD1. The CDR3 runs 16 residues. With 4 bases clipped from V and 3 bases from J, the junction kept 7 bases outside the gene matches. Germline V lookup: CDR1 MNHEY, CDR2 SVGAGI.

The rearrangement joins TRBV5-4 to TRBJ1-6; D remains unclear. This CDR3 is 14 amino acids long. Germline V gene data show CDR1 as SGHNT and CDR2 as YYREEE (reference sequence). The V gene lost 1 base and the J gene lost 8 bases, with 10 bases spanning the gap. CDR3 in DNA: TGTGCCAGCAGCTTGTCGTTTTCGGATTCACCCCTCCACTTT. Protein product: CASSLSFSDSPLHF.

V gene TRBV19 combines with J gene TRBJ2-1; D not resolved. Between the trimmed V and J ends, which lost 3 bases and 0 bases, there was a span of 6 bases. Germline V gives CDR1 LNHDA, CDR2 SQIVND (reference sequence). The CDR3 spans 14 residues. DNA of the CDR3: TGTGCCAGTAGTATCTTCAGCTCCTACAATGAGCAGTTCTTC. Translation gives CASSIFSSYNEQFF.

The chain is built from TRBV4-1 and TRBJ1-1; no firm D call. There are 17 residues in the CDR3. Germline V gene data show CDR1 as MGHRA and CDR2 as YSYEKL. Trimming cost V 0 bases and J 0 bases, with 14 bases left between them. In DNA, the CDR3 is TGCGCCAGCAGCCAAGATCGGAGTCCAACTATGAACACTGAAGCTTTCTTT. This encodes CASSQDRSPTMNTEAFF.

The V call is TRBV7-2, the J call TRBJ1-2; TRBD1 is a possible D gene (6 bases). The CDR3 is made up of 14 amino acids. Looked up from germline, CDR1 is SGHTA and CDR2 is FQGNSA. The V and J ends lost 5 bases and 4 bases respectively, with 14 bases between them. The CDR3: CASSDGGGGYGYTF. The CDR3 DNA is TGTGCCAGCAGCGACGGAGGGGGGGGCTATGGCTACACCTTC. Full variable domain (missing parts from reference TRBV7-2 and TRBJ1-2): GAGVSQSPSNKVTEKGKDVELRCDPISGHTALYWYRQSLGQGLEFLIYFQGNSAPDKSGLPSDRFSAERTGGSVSTLTIQRTQQEDSAVYLCASSDGGGGYGYTFGSGTRLTVV.

The rearrangement joins TRBV27 to TRBJ2-3, with D tentatively TRBD2 (5 bases). The length of the CDR3 is 16 residues. V dropped 5 bases and J dropped 6 bases, with 21 bases sitting between them. Germline CDR1 reads MNHEY; CDR2 reads SMNVEV (reference sequence). The CDR3 loop is CASSPRLGDGWDTQYF. CDR3 DNA sequence: TGTGCCAGCAGTCCCCGGTTGGGAGACGGGTGGGATACGCAGTATTTT.

This clone was observed a handful of times. The DNA of the CDR3 is TGTGCCAGCAGCCCAGGGGACAGGGGGCAAAGGGAGACCCAGTACTTC. Protein: CASSPGDRGQRETQYF. J is TRBJ2-5 and V is TRBV11-2; TRBD1 agrees at 12 bases. Germline CDR1 reads SGHAT; CDR2 reads FQNNGV. J was trimmed by 5 bases and V by 5 bases; bases with no gene match: 9. The CDR3 loop spans 16 amino acids.

The chain employs TRBV28 and TRBJ2-5; maybe TRBD2 (5 bases). The V gene lost 7 bases and the J gene lost 0 bases, with 12 bases spanning the gap. The CDR3 covers 14 residues. The germline V gene encodes CDR1 MDHEN and CDR2 SYDVKM. The CDR3 loop reads CASTLGLHQETQYF. In nucleotides, the CDR3 is TGTGCCAGCACCCTAGGACTGCACCAAGAGACCCAGTACTTC.

The chain is built from TRBV19 and TRBJ2-1, with 9 bases fitting TRBD2. The germline gives CDR1 LNHDA, CDR2 SQIVND (reference sequence). The CDR3 length is 15 residues. The ends lost 4 bases at V and 1 base at J; junction bases unmatched: 2. CDR3 in DNA: TGTGCCAGTAGTACTAGCGGGACTTCCTACAATGAGCAGTTCTTC. Translation gives CASSTSGTSYNEQFF.

V usage is TRBV7-3 and J usage is TRBJ1-1; D may be TRBD1 (6 bases). Germline V gene lookup returns CDR1 SGHTA and CDR2 FQGTGA. This CDR3 is built from 13 residues. Trimming removed 5 bases at V and 13 bases at J, with 20 bases between. Here the CDR3 reads CASSPQFTGTLFF. The CDR3 bases are TGTGCCAGCAGCCCCCAATTTACCGGGACACTTTTCTTT.

The chain carries TRBV6-1 and TRBJ1-2, with TRBD1 identical over 7 bases. The junction had 11 bases not matched to a gene; V was cut back by 4 bases and J by 0 bases. Germline values: CDR1 MNHNS, CDR2 SASEGT. The CDR3 contains 17 residues. The CDR3 region is CASSVFQYRGTNYGYTF. CDR3 DNA sequence: TGTGCCAGCAGTGTGTTTCAATACAGGGGCACTAACTATGGCTACACCTTC.

The V call is TRBV9, the J call TRBJ2-1, with 7 bases matching TRBD2. The CDR3 runs to 14 residues. Looked up from germline, CDR1 is SGDLS and CDR2 is YYNGEE. The ends lost 0 bases at V and 6 bases at J; junction bases unmatched: 3. CDR3 residues: CASSVVAGANEQFF. The DNA for the CDR3 is TGTGCCAGCAGCGTAGTGGCGGGAGCCAATGAGCAGTTCTTC.

This clone was seen once. The rearrangement links TRBV4-3 to TRBJ2-2; perhaps TRBD2 as D (6 bases). Germline V gene data show CDR1 as LGHNA and CDR2 as YSLEER. Trimming stripped 4 bases from V and 2 bases from J, with 11 bases between. The CDR3 consists of 15 residues. The CDR3 region has the DNA TGCGCCAGCAGCCGGATCGCGGGAAACACCGGGGAGCTGTTTTTT. It specifies CASSRIAGNTGELFF.